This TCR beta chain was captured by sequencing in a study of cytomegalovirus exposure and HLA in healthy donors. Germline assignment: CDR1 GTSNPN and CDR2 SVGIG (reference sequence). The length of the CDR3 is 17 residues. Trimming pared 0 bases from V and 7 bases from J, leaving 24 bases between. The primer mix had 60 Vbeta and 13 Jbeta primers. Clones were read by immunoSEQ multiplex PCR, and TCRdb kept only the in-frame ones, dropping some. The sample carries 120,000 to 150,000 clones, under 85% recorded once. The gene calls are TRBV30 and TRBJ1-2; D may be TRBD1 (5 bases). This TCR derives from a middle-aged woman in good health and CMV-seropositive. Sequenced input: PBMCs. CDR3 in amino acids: CAWSVGSPGRADAGYTF. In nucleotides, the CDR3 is TGTGCCTGGAGTGTGGGATCCCCCGGCAGGGCGGATGCTGGCTACACCTTC.